The clone carrying this T cell receptor beta chain was seen just once. The source of the sample is a study of blood T cell repertoires in COVID-19. Sequencing was performed with immunoSEQ multiplex PCR; in TCRdb, only in-frame clones are kept and a portion is missing. The sample includes 250,000 to 350,000 clones, about 92% seen only once; the top ten take around 2.7%. The TCR was taken from a man between 60 and 70 years old who had recovered from COVID-19. Source material: PBMCs or T cells enriched from blood (not recorded which).

The CDR3 DNA sequence: TGCAGTGCTGACAGGGCCTACGAGCAGTACTTC. This encodes CSADRAYEQYF. This chain uses TRBV20-1 with TRBJ2-7, with 7 bases matching TRBD1. The V segment lost 5 bases and the J segment 2 bases; nucleotides outside the gene matches: 0. This CDR3 spans 11 amino acids. Germline CDR1 DFQATT, CDR2 SNEGSKA (reference sequence).